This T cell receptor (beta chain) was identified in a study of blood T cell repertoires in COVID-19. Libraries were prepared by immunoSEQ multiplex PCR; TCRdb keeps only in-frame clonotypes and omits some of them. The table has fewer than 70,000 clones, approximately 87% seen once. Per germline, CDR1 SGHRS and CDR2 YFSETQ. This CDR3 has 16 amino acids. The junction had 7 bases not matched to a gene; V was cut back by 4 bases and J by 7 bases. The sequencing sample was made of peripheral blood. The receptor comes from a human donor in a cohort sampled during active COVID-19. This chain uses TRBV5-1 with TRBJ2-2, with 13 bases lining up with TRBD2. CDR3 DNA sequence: TGCGCCAGCAGCGGGACTAGCGGGGTTACTAACGGGGAGCTGTTTTTT. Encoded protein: CASSGTSGVTNGELFF.